The rows below give T cell receptor beta chains drawn from one sample of a study of T-cell reconstitution after alpha-beta-depleted transplantation in children. TCRdb reanalysed the PCR reads using MiXCR and keeps one entry per CDR3 protein. The sample consists of some 150,000 distinct CDR3 sequences, about 9% of them appearing once. The specimen comprised PBMCs, mostly from graft donor cells, sampled 180 days after TCRalphabeta/CD19-depleted stem cell transplant. Receptors originate from a female patient between 2 and 15 years old who had a stem cell transplant for congenital amegakaryocytic thrombocytopenia, so the T cells may come from the graft donor. The CDR3 runs from the conserved cysteine through the conserved F or W. D genes are given only for firm matches. The size field is filled for only some rows; it gives once, few, many or a size class.

v_call,clone_size,j_call,d_call,cdr3_nt,cdr3_aa
TRBV7-2,few,TRBJ2-6,-,TGTGCCAGCAGCTCCTCAGGGGGGGCTGGGGCCAACGTCCTGACTTTC,CASSSSGGAGANVLTF
TRBV3-1,many,TRBJ2-7,-,TGTGCCAGCAGCGCGGCCTACGAGCAGTACTTC,CASSAAYEQYF
TRBV7-6,many,TRBJ2-1,-,TGTGCCAGCAGCCTAGATAACTACAGAGAGAGCGATGAGCAGTTCTTC,CASSLDNYRESDEQFF
TRBV28,few,TRBJ1-1,-,TGTGCCAGCACCGACCCCCATAGGATGGACACTGAAGCTTTCTTT,CASTDPHRMDTEAFF
TRBV12-3/TRBV12-4,few,TRBJ2-5,TRBD1,TGTGCCAGCAGAAAACAGGGGGCGCAGGGGAAGACCCAGTACTTC,CASRKQGAQGKTQYF
TRBV20-1,once,TRBJ1-3,-,TGCAGTGGTAGAGATGGAGGCCTCTTGGTGGACACCATATATTTT,CSGRDGGLLVDTIYF
TRBV12-3/TRBV12-4,few,TRBJ1-5,-,TGTGCCAGCAGTTTGAGGCCAGGGTATCAGCCCCAGCATTTT,CASSLRPGYQPQHF
TRBV3-1,many,TRBJ2-3,TRBD2,TGTGCCAGCAGCTTACGACTAGCGGGGCGCACAGATACGCAGTATTTT,CASSLRLAGRTDTQYF
TRBV6-5,many,TRBJ2-3,-,TGTGCCAGCAGTTACTCGTCATCAGAAGCAGATACGCAGTATTTT,CASSYSSSEADTQYF
TRBV7-2,-,TRBJ1-5,TRBD1,TGTGCCAGCAGCTTAGTTTACAGGGGAGATCAGCCCCAGCATTTT,CASSLVYRGDQPQHF
TRBV7-2,-,TRBJ2-1,-,TGTGACAGCAGCTTAGCGCCTAGAGGGTCCTACAATGAGCAGTTCTTC,CDSSLAPRGSYNEQFF
TRBV7-6,many,TRBJ2-7,-,TGTGCCAGCAGCTTAGCCCCCTCAGGGGTACCCTACGAGCAGTACTTC,CASSLAPSGVPYEQYF
TRBV20-1,many,TRBJ2-1,TRBD1,TGCAGTGCTAGTGGGACAGTGGTCTACAATGAGCAGTTCTTC,CSASGTVVYNEQFF
TRBV28,many,TRBJ1-5,TRBD1,TGTGCCAGCAGTGGGGCGGACAGGTTCTATCAGCCCCAGCATTTT,CASSGADRFYQPQHF
TRBV14,many,TRBJ2-7,TRBD1,TGTGCCAGCAGCCAAGAAGGACAGGGGAACTACGAGCAGTACTTC,CASSQEGQGNYEQYF
TRBV20-1,-,TRBJ2-1,TRBD2,TGCAGTGCGACGGGACTAGCGGGGAGGCATGAGCAGTTCTTC,CSATGLAGRHEQFF
TRBV20-1,few,TRBJ2-7,TRBD2,TGCAGTGCTGCAAACCAAGCGGGAGTCCACGAGCAGTACTTC,CSAANQAGVHEQYF